The clone carrying this TCR beta chain was seen just once. Deletions cut 7 bases from V and 4 bases from J, with 20 bases between. CDR1 SNHLY and CDR2 FYNNEI come from the germline V gene. CDR3 length: 15 residues. TCRdb's table, derived via immunoSEQ multiplex PCR, lists solely in-frame clones and lacks some. Among over 650,000 clones listed, more than 75% were seen once. The record originates from a study of shared T cell receptors in the human thymus. A further study also used this sample, focusing on human thymus T cells.

The clonotype comes from a boy in the first two years of life with a congenital heart defect. Material for sequencing was thymocytes. The J gene is TRBJ2-7, the V gene TRBV2; tentatively, D is TRBD2 (6 bases). Here the CDR3 reads CASTRRGSGSYEQYF. The CDR3 DNA sequence: TGTGCCAGCACCCGGCGTGGTAGCGGATCTTACGAGCAGTACTTC.